This T cell receptor (beta chain) was identified in a study of T cell clonality in common variable immunodeficiency. The study's findings and limits: Reportedly, TCR beta sequences from common variable immunodeficiency showed fewer deletions and N-nucleotide insertions.

This clone was counted ten times or more. What it binds is not known. The CDR3 extends 3 residues past the end of the read, so its final part is completed from the germline J gene. Sequencing input was equivalent genomic DNA from CVID and controls. Sequencing used immunoSEQ multiplex PCR; TCRdb keeps in-frame clones, though not all of them. There are tens of thousands of clones in the sample, none observed a single time. Each donor provided 5 to 8 ml of heparinized whole blood. Germline CDR1 is LGHNT and CDR2 is FRNRAP. The CDR3 extends over 12 amino acids. Trimming cost V 2 bases and J 6 bases, with 7 bases left between them.

The chain carries TRBV12-5 and TRBJ1-1; D remains ambiguous. The sequencing sample was made of peripheral blood mononuclear cells. The receptor was derived from a person aged 18-70 years in good health. The CDR3 is CASGLPPSEAFF. The DNA read from the CDR3 is TGTGCTAGTGGTTTGCCCCCCTCTGAA.